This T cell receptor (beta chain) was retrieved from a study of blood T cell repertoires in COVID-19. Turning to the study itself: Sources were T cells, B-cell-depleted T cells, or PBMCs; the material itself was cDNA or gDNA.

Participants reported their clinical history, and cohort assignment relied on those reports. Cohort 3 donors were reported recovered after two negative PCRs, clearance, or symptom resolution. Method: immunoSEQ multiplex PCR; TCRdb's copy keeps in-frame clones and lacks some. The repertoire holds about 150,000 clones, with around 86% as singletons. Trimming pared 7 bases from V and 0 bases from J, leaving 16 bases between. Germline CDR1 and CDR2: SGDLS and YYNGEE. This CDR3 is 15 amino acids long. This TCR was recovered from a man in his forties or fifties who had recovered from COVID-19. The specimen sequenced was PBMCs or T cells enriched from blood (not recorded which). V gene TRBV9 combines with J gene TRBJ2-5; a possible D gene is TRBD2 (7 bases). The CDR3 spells CASGRGGRYQETQYF. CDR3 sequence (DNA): TGTGCCAGCGGTAGGGGGGGAAGATACCAAGAGACCCAGTACTTC.